The 17 T cell receptor beta chains listed next were all sequenced from one sample in a study of T cell responses to AZD1222 COVID-19 vaccine. Sequencing used immunoSEQ multiplex PCR; TCRdb keeps in-frame clones, though not all of them. The sample lists about 120,000 clones; more than 85% were seen once. Material: peripheral blood, obtained 28 days after the second AZD1222 dose. These receptors all come from an adult who received the AZD1222 COVID-19 vaccine.

As DNA, the CDR3 is TGTGCCAGCAGTAATCCGGGACAGGGACGTCCAAATGAGCAGTTCTTC. Its protein is CASSNPGQGRPNEQFF. This chain uses TRBV27 with TRBJ2-1, with 9 bases aligning to TRBD1. Losses at the gene ends were 5 bases for V and 7 bases for J; bases not matched to a gene: 12. Looked up from germline, CDR1 is MNHEY and CDR2 is SMNVEV (reference sequence). The CDR3 runs 16 residues.

The chain is built from TRBV5-4 and TRBJ2-7; the D gene is possibly TRBD2 (6 bases). CDR3 size: 14 residues. From germline, CDR1 is SGHNT and CDR2 YYREEE (reference sequence). Trimming stripped 4 bases from V and 2 bases from J, with 13 bases between. CDR3 DNA: TGTGCCAGCAGCGGAGGGACGTCTACCTACGAGCAGTACTTC. It translates to CASSGGTSTYEQYF.

CDR3 nucleotides: TGTGCCAGCAGCTTAGATTGGGCGGGGGATGGCTACACCTTC. Its protein product is CASSLDWAGDGYTF. V usage is TRBV7-8 and J usage is TRBJ1-2, with D possibly matching TRBD1 (5 bases). CDR3 length: 14 amino acids. The V gene's germline CDR1 is SGHVS and CDR2 FQNEAQ. Between the trimmed V and J ends, which lost 1 base and 6 bases, there was a span of 12 bases.

The genes are TRBV25-1 and TRBJ1-2; no firm D call. Per germline, CDR1 MGHDK and CDR2 SYGVNS. V was shortened by 6 bases and J by 6 bases, with 17 bases between the two germline ends. The CDR3 runs to 14 residues. This CDR3 reads CASSDFWAKDGYTF. CDR3 DNA: TGTGCCAGCAGCGACTTCTGGGCTAAGGATGGCTACACCTTC.

This clone was seen a single time. The rearrangement links TRBV19 to TRBJ2-1; D not resolved. The CDR3 loop spans 14 amino acids. The germline V and J ends were trimmed by 1 base and 5 bases, with 9 bases remaining between them. Germline CDR1 reads LNHDA; CDR2 reads SQIVND (reference sequence). The DNA of the CDR3 is TGTGCCAGTAGTATAGGTCGAGGAAACAATGAGCAGTTCTTC. Its protein product is CASSIGRGNNEQFF. Filled out from reference TRBV19 and TRBJ2-1, the complete variable domain reads DGGITQSPKYLFRKEGQNVTLSCEQNLNHDAMYWYRQDPGQGLRLIYYSQIVNDFQKGDIAEGYSVSREKKESFPLTVTSAQKNPTAFYLCASSIGRGNNEQFFGPGTRLTVL.

The chain recombines TRBV7-3 with TRBJ2-7; 15 bases agree with TRBD2. The CDR3 has 17 amino acids. Germline loops: CDR1 SGHTA, CDR2 FQGTGA. The ends lost 5 bases at V and 4 bases at J; junction bases unmatched: 9. Written as DNA, the CDR3 is TGTGCCAGCAGCCCGCGTCCCGGGACTAGCGGGAGGTACGAGCAGTACTTC. As protein: CASSPRPGTSGRYEQYF.

The chain uses TRBV6-4 and TRBJ2-3; 12 bases fit TRBD2. The CDR3 consists of 15 residues. The germline gives CDR1 MRHNA, CDR2 SNTAGT. V shed 6 bases and J 4 bases; nucleotides not matched to a gene: 5. The CDR3 spells CASSSTSGGPDTQYF. The DNA of the CDR3 is TGTGCCAGCAGCTCGACTAGCGGGGGCCCAGATACGCAGTATTTT.

The chain employs TRBV2 and TRBJ1-1; perhaps TRBD1 as D (6 bases). The germline V and J ends were trimmed by 2 bases and 0 bases, with 16 bases remaining between them. Germline lookup yields CDR1 SNHLY and CDR2 FYNNEI. CDR3 size: 17 residues. This chain's CDR3 is CASSERGAGGMNTEAFF. The CDR3, as DNA: TGTGCCAGCAGTGAACGGGGGGCAGGAGGAATGAACACTGAAGCTTTCTTT.

V usage is TRBV12-1 and J usage is TRBJ2-7; the table gives TRBD1 as D, unverified against the DNA. TRBV12-1 is flagged as a pseudogene. The CDR3 has 20 amino acids. The CDR3: CASSARGDSCGRLGASEQYF. In nucleotides, the CDR3 is TGTGCCAGCAGCGCCAGGGGGGACTCATGTGGACGACTAGGGGCCTCCGAGCAGTACTTC.

This chain joins TRBV7-9 and TRBJ1-3; D unresolved. V shed 1 base and J shed 0 bases, with 13 bases lying between them. The CDR3 sequence is 17 residues long. Germline loops: CDR1 SEHNR, CDR2 FQNEAQ (reference sequence). The CDR3 region is CASSLGGVVSSGNTIYF. CDR3 in DNA: TGTGCCAGCAGCTTAGGTGGGGTAGTCAGCTCTGGAAACACCATATATTTT.

The J gene is TRBJ2-1, the V gene TRBV30, with D possibly TRBD2 on 5 matching bases. The CDR3 spans 12 residues. Germline V gene lookup returns CDR1 GTSNPN and CDR2 SVGIG (reference sequence). Trimming took 4 bases from V and 3 from J, leaving 7 bases between them. Written as DNA, the CDR3 is TGTGCCTGGACCCGGGACTACAATGAGCAGTTCTTC. Amino acids: CAWTRDYNEQFF.

Regarding this clone: The junction departs from germline at one end; a sequencing error may be responsible. V usage is TRBV11-2 and J usage is TRBJ1-4; 7 nucleotides align to TRBD1. CDR1 is SGHAT, CDR2 FQNNGV, per germline. The CDR3 length is 15 residues. The CDR3 region is CASSLEAGGNEKLFF. DNA of the CDR3: TGTGCCAGCAGCCTAGAGGCAGGGGGTAATGAAAAACTGTTTTTT.

This chain connects TRBV19 to TRBJ2-4; 7 bases are shared with TRBD2. This CDR3 contains 14 residues. Trimming at V came to 5 bases and at J to 3 bases, leaving 4 bases not matched to a gene. Germline V gene lookup returns CDR1 LNHDA and CDR2 SQIVND (reference sequence). In nucleotides, the CDR3 is TGTGCCAGTAGTGGCGGGAGTTTCAAAAACATTCAGTACTTC. This translates into CASSGGSFKNIQYF.

The chain couples TRBV6-1 to TRBJ1-4; perhaps TRBD1 as D (5 bases). Trimming cost V 1 base and J 14 bases, with 17 bases left between them. Per germline, CDR1 MNHNS and CDR2 SASEGT. The length of the CDR3 is 14 residues. The DNA of the CDR3 is TGTGCCAGCAGTGAAGGAGCTGGGGGGGTACTGCTGTTTTTT. This codes for CASSEGAGGVLLFF.

The chain joins TRBV6-5 to TRBJ1-1, with 7 bases that match TRBD1. The CDR3 extends over 15 amino acids. Germline CDR1 reads MNHEY; CDR2 reads SVGAGI. J gave up 1 base and V 6 bases, and 8 bases lay outside the gene matches. Here the CDR3 DNA reads TGTGCCAGCAGATATCCCGGGACAGAGAACACTGAAGCTTTCTTT. Translated: CASRYPGTENTEAFF.

J is TRBJ1-3 and V is TRBV29-1, with D tentatively TRBD1 (6 bases). V was pared by 4 bases and J by 2 bases, with 15 bases between. The CDR3 extends over 15 amino acids. Germline CDR1 and CDR2: SQVTM and ANQGSEA. CDR3 sequence: CSVGGTGPAGNTIYF. As DNA, the CDR3 is TGCAGCGTTGGGGGAACAGGGCCGGCTGGAAACACCATATATTTT.

The chain has TRBV6-6 and TRBJ2-1; 7 positions match TRBD1. The CDR3 totals 13 residues. Germline lookup yields CDR1 MNHNY and CDR2 SVGAGI (reference sequence). V shed 7 bases and J 5 bases; nucleotides not matched to a gene: 5. The CDR3 region has the DNA TGTGCCAGCACCGGACAGGCCCACAATGAGCAGTTCTTC. This translates into CASTGQAHNEQFF.